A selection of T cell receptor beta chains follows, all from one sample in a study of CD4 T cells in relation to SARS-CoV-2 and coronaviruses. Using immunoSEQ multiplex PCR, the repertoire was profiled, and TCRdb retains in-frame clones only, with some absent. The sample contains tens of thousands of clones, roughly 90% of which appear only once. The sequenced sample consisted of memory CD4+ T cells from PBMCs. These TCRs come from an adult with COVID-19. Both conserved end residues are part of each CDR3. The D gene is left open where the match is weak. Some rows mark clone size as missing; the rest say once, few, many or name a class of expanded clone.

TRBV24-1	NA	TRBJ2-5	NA	CATSDPGKETQYF	TGTGCCACCAGTGATCCAGGAAAAGAGACCCAGTACTTC
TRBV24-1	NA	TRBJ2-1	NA	CAASEPARNEQFF	TGTGCCGCCAGTGAGCCGGCTCGAAATGAGCAGTTCTTC
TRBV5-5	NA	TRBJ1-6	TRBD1	CASSLGGTGNSPLHF	TGTGCCAGCAGCTTGGGTGGGACAGGGAATTCACCCCTCCACTTT
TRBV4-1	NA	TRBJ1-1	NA	CASSPGRQLNTEAFF	TGCGCCAGCAGCCCCGGCAGACAGTTGAACACTGAAGCTTTCTTT
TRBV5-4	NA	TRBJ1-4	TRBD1	CASSFDRGTNEKLFF	TGTGCCAGCAGCTTTGACAGGGGTACTAATGAAAAACTGTTTTTT
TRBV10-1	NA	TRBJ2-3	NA	CASSEQYTDTQYF	TGCGCCAGCAGTGAGCAGTACACAGATACGCAGTATTTT
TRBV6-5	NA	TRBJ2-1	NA	CASSLVPSPNEQFF	TGTGCCAGCAGCCTTGTACCTTCCCCGAATGAGCAGTTCTTC
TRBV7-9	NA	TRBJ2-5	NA	CASSLLTGETQYF	TGTGCCAGCAGCTTATTGACCGGAGAGACCCAGTACTTC
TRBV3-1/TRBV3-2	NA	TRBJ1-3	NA	CASSPLGQGSGNTIYF	TGTGCCAGCAGCCCGCTCGGCCAGGGCTCAGGAAACACCATATATTTT
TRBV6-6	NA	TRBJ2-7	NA	CVSSYGRQVGTYEQYF	TGTGTCAGCAGTTACGGGAGACAGGTGGGAACCTACGAGCAGTACTTC
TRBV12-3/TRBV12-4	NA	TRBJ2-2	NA	CASSNDGAGELFF	TGTGCCAGCAGTAACGACGGAGCAGGGGAGCTGTTTTTT
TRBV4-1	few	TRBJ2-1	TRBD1	CASSQSHGTDSYNEQFF	TGCGCCAGCAGCCAGTCACACGGGACAGATTCCTACAATGAGCAGTTCTTC
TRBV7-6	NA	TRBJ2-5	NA	CASSRGVAGQETQYF	TGTGCCAGCAGCCGAGGTGTGGCAGGTCAAGAGACCCAGTACTTC
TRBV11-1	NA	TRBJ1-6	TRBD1	CASSPWDRGGSPLHF	TGTGCCAGCAGCCCCTGGGACAGGGGCGGCTCACCCCTCCACTTT
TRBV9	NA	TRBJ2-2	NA	CASSVATWETGELFF	TGTGCCAGCAGCGTAGCTACTTGGGAGACCGGGGAGCTGTTTTTT
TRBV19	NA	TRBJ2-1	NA	CASGDLSNEQFF	TGTGCCAGTGGGGACCTATCCAATGAGCAGTTCTTC
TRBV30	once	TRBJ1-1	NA	CAWSGWAEAFF	TGTGCCTGGTCTGGGTGGGCTGAAGCTTTCTTT
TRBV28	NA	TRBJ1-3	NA	CASTRRASSGNTIYF	TGTGCCAGCACCCGTAGAGCGAGCTCTGGAAACACCATATATTTT